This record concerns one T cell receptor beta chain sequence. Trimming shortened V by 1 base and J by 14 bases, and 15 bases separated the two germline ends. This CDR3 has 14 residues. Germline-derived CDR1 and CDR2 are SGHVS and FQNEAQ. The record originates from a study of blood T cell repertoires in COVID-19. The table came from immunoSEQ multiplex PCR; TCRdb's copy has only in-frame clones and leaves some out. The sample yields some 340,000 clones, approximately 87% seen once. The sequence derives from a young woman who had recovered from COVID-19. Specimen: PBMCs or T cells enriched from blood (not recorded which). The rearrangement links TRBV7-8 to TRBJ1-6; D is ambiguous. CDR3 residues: CASSLEGVRRTLHF. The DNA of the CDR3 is TGTGCCAGCAGCTTAGAGGGAGTGCGGCGGACCCTCCACTTT.